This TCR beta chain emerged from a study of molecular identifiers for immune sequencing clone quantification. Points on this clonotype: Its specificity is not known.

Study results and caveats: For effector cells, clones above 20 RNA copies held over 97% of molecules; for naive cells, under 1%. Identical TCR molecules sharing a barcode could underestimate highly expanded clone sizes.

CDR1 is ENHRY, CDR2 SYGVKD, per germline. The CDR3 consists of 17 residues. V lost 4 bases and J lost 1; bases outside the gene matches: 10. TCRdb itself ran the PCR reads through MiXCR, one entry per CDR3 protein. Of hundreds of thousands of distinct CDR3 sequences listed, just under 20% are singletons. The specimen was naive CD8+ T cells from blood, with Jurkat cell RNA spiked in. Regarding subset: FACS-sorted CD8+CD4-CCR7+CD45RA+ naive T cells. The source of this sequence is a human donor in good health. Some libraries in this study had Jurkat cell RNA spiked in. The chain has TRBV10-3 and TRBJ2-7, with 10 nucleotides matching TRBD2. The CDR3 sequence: CAISVPSGRTGSYEQYF. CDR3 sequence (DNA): TGTGCCATCAGTGTCCCTAGCGGGAGAACCGGGTCCTACGAGCAGTACTTC.